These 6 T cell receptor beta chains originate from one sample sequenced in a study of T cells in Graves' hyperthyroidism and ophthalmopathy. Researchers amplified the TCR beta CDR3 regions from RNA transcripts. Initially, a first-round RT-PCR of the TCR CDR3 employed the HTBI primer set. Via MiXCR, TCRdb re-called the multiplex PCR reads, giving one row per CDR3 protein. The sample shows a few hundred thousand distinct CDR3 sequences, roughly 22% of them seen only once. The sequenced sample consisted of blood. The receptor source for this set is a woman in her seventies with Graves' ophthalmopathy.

As DNA, the CDR3 is TGTGCCAGCGACGGGGGGACAGATACGCAGTATTTT. It is translated as CASDGGTDTQYF. The gene calls are TRBV7-9 and TRBJ2-3, with 7 positions matching TRBD2. The CDR3 totals 12 residues. CDR1 is SEHNR, CDR2 FQNEAQ, per germline (reference sequence). J was trimmed by 3 bases and V by 8 bases; bases with no gene match: 2.

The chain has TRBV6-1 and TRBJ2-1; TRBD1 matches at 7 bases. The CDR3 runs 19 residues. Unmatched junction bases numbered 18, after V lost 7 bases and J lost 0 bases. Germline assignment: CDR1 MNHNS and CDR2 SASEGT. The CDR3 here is CASTPRGLTAVSSYNEQFF. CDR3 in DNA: TGTGCCAGCACCCCCAGGGGGTTGACAGCGGTTAGCTCCTACAATGAGCAGTTCTTC.

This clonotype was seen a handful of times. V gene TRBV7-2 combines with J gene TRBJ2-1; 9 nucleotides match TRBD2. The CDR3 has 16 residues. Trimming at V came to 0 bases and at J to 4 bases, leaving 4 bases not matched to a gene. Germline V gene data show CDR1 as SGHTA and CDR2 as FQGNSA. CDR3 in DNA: TGTGCCAGCAGCTTAGCCGCGGGAGGGGGGTACAATGAGCAGTTCTTC. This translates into CASSLAAGGGYNEQFF.

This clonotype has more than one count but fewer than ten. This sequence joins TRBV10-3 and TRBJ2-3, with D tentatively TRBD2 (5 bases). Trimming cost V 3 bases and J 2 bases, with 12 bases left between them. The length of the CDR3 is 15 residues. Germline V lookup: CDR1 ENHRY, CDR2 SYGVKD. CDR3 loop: CAISEQAVLTDTQYF. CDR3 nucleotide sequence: TGTGCCATCAGTGAACAAGCGGTTCTCACAGATACGCAGTATTTT.

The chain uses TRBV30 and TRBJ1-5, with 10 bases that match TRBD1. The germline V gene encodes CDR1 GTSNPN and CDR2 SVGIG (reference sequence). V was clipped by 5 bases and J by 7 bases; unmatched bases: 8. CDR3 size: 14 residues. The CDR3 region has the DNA TGTGCCTGGTCGACAGGGGGCGCGATCCAGCCCCAGCATTTT. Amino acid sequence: CAWSTGGAIQPQHF.

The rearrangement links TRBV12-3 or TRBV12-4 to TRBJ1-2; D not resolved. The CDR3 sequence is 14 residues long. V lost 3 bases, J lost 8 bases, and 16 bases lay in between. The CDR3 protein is CASSFARDWRGYTF. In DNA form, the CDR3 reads TGTGCCAGCAGTTTCGCACGAGACTGGCGGGGCTACACCTTC.